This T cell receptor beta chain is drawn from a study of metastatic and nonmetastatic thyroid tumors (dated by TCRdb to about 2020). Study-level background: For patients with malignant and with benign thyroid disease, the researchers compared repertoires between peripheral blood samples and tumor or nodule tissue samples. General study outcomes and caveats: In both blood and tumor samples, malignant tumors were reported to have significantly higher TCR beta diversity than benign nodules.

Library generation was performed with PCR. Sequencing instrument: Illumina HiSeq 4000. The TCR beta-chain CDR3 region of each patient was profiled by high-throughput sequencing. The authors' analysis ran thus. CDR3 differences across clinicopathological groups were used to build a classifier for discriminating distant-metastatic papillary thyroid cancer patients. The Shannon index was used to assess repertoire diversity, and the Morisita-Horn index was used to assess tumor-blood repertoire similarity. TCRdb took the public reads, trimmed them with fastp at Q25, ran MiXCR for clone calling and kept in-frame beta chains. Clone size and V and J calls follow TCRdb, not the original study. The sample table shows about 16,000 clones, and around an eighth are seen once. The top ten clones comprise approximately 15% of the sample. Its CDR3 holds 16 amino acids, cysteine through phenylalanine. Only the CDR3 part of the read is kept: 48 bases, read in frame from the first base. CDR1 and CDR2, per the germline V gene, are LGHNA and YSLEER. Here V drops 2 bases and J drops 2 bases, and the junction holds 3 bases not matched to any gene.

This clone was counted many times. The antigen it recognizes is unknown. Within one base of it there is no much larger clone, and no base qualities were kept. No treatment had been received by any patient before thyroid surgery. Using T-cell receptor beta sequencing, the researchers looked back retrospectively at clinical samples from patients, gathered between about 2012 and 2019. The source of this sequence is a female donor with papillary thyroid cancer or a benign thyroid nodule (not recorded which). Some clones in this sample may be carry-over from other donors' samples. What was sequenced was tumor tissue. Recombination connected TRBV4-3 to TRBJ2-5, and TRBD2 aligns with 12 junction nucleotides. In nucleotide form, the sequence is TGCGCCAGCAGCCAACTCGGACTAGCGGGGCAAGAGACCCAGTACTTC. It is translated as CASSQLGLAGQETQYF.